This entry lists 27 T cell receptor beta chains sequenced from one sample in a study of blood T cell repertoires in COVID-19. Profiled with immunoSEQ multiplex PCR; TCRdb holds only in-frame clones, not every one. This table has hundreds of thousands of clones, roughly 91% appearing once. Specimen: PBMCs or T cells enriched from blood (not recorded which). These receptors all stem from a woman aged 25 to 39 who had recovered from COVID-19.

The V gene is TRBV11-2, the J gene TRBJ2-3, with D uncertain. The germline gives CDR1 SGHAT, CDR2 FQNNGV. The V and J ends lost 2 bases and 2 bases respectively, with 17 bases between them. This CDR3 spans 17 amino acids. CDR3 coding DNA: TGTGCCAGCAGCTTATTCGTTGCGTCTACTGTCACAGATACGCAGTATTTT. It specifies CASSLFVASTVTDTQYF.

The rearrangement links TRBV9 to TRBJ2-1, with 8 bases matching TRBD2. The CDR3 covers 19 residues. CDR1 is SGDLS and CDR2 is YYNGEE in the germline V gene. J lost 1 base, V lost 4 bases, and 16 bases had no gene match. In DNA form, the CDR3 reads TGTGCCAGCAGCCCCGAGGGCGGGAGGCCGTCTATATCCTACAATGAGCAGTTCTTC. This codes for CASSPEGGRPSISYNEQFF.

The J gene is TRBJ1-6, the V gene TRBV11-2; 7 nucleotides line up with TRBD1. The CDR3 spans 19 residues. Germline-derived CDR1 and CDR2 are SGHAT and FQNNGV. J gave up 0 bases and V 5 bases, and 13 bases lay outside the gene matches. CDR3 in amino acids: CASSPYPRQGSSYNSPLHF. As DNA, the CDR3 is TGTGCCAGCAGCCCGTACCCTCGACAGGGAAGCTCCTATAATTCACCCCTCCACTTT.

The chain is built from TRBV15 and TRBJ1-3, with a possible D match to TRBD1 (5 bases). The V end lost 0 bases, the J end lost 4 bases, and 10 bases lay between the germline ends. This CDR3 is 15 amino acids long. Germline V gives CDR1 LNHNV, CDR2 YYDKDF (reference sequence). Here the CDR3 reads CATSRDWGRGNTIYF. Written as DNA, the CDR3 is TGTGCCACCAGCAGAGATTGGGGCAGGGGAAACACCATATATTTT.

Here the CDR3 reads CASSSPSGGKREAFF. CDR3 sequence (DNA): TGTGCCAGCAGTTCCCCTTCAGGGGGGAAGCGTGAAGCTTTCTTT. The chain links TRBV6-5 to TRBJ1-1; TRBD1 matches 7 bases. The J segment lost 7 bases and the V segment lost 4 bases, leaving 12 bases of the junction unmatched. CDR3 length equals 15 residues. Germline-derived CDR1 and CDR2 are MNHEY and SVGAGI.

CDR3 residues: CASSPQIPGVGEQFF. The DNA for the CDR3 is TGTGCCAGCAGTCCCCAAATACCGGGGGTCGGTGAGCAGTTCTTC. The chain employs TRBV6-2 or TRBV6-3 and TRBJ2-1; D may be TRBD2 (6 bases). The germline gives CDR1 MNHEY, CDR2 SVGEGT. This CDR3 contains 15 residues. V lost 5 bases to trimming and J lost 9 bases, with 20 bases between them.

This clone was picked up a small number of times. The chain has TRBV28 and TRBJ1-1, with D possibly TRBD1 on 6 matching bases. Trimming removed 2 bases at V and 4 bases at J, with 11 bases between. The CDR3 sequence is 14 residues long. Germline V gene sequence: CDR1 MDHEN, CDR2 SYDVKM. The CDR3 DNA is TGTGCCAGCAGTTTAGGGGGGGCCGGCACTGAAGCTTTCTTT. Protein: CASSLGGAGTEAFF. Drawing the rest from reference TRBV28 and TRBJ1-1, the complete variable domain is DVKVTQSSRYLVKRTGEKVFLECVQDMDHENMFWYRQDPGLGLRLIYFSYDVKMKEKGDIPEGYSVSREKKERFSLILESASTNQTSMYLCASSLGGAGTEAFFGQGTRLTVV.

The V gene is TRBV11-2, the J gene TRBJ2-7; 7 bases are a match to TRBD1. V lost 1 base, J lost 5 bases, and 14 bases stayed unmatched. Per the germline V gene, CDR1 is SGHAT and CDR2 is FQNNGV. The CDR3 runs to 17 residues. CDR3 sequence (DNA): TGTGCCAGCAGCTTAGCGGGCAGGGGGACAGTCTACGACGAGCAGTACTTC. Its protein is CASSLAGRGTVYDEQYF.

The J gene is TRBJ1-2, the V gene TRBV30, with 12 bases lining up with TRBD1. Germline trimming cut 3 bases from V and 8 bases from J; bases unmatched to any gene: 13. Germline CDR1 GTSNPN, CDR2 SVGIG (reference sequence). The CDR3 totals 16 residues. The CDR3 coding sequence is TGTGCCTGGAGGACCGGGACAGGGGGCGCTTTTGAAGGCTACACCTTC. This gives the protein CAWRTGTGGAFEGYTF. The whole variable domain, filled in from reference TRBV30 and TRBJ1-2, reads SQTIHQWPATLVQPVGSPLSLECTVEGTSNPNLYWYRQAAGRGLQLLFYSVGIGQISSEVPQNLSASRPQDRQFILSSKKLLLSDSGFYLCAWRTGTGGAFEGYTFGSGTRLTVV.

V and J are TRBV5-1 and TRBJ2-5; possibly TRBD1 for D (5 bases). From germline, CDR1 is SGHRS and CDR2 YFSETQ. The CDR3 covers 15 residues. Trimming removed 5 bases at V and 2 bases at J, with 16 bases between. The CDR3 DNA reads TGCGCCAGCAGTGCTCAAACAGGAATACAAGAGACCCAGTACTTC. Amino acids: CASSAQTGIQETQYF.

The chain uses TRBV19 and TRBJ1-5, with 11 bases that match TRBD1. Trimming removed 6 bases from V and 6 bases from J; junction bases left unmatched: 4. The CDR3 runs 14 residues. Germline V gene lookup returns CDR1 LNHDA and CDR2 SQIVND (reference sequence). CDR3 sequence reads: CASSRDRGSQPQHF. In DNA form, the CDR3 reads TGTGCCAGTAGCCGGGACAGGGGGAGTCAGCCCCAGCATTTT.

The chain employs TRBV10-3 and TRBJ1-2; 7 bases map to TRBD1. V shed 7 bases, J shed 2 bases, and the junction held 7 bases outside the gene matches. Germline V gene sequence: CDR1 ENHRY, CDR2 SYGVKD. The CDR3 has 14 amino acids. The CDR3 DNA reads TGTGCCATCACAACAGGACAGGCGAACTATGGCTACACCTTC. Translation gives CAITTGQANYGYTF.

The rearrangement links TRBV9 to TRBJ2-3, with a tentative D call TRBD1 (6 bases). The CDR3 length is 14 residues. CDR1 is SGDLS and CDR2 is YYNGEE in the germline V gene. Trimming removed 4 bases at V and 3 bases at J, with 12 bases between. DNA for the CDR3: TGTGCCAGCAGCTCTAGGACAGCTACAGATACGCAGTATTTT. It yields the protein CASSSRTATDTQYF.

The genes are TRBV12-3 or TRBV12-4 and TRBJ2-3; TRBD2 agrees at 7 bases. The CDR3 sequence is 12 residues long. J gave up 10 bases and V 3 bases, and 4 bases lay outside the gene matches. This chain's CDR3 is CASSLGGAAQYF. Here the CDR3 DNA reads TGTGCCAGCAGTTTGGGAGGGGCAGCGCAGTATTTT.

The V and J genes are TRBV28 and TRBJ1-5; D is ambiguous. Per the germline V gene, CDR1 is MDHEN and CDR2 is SYDVKM. This CDR3 is built from 13 residues. The CDR3 reads CASVGGSNQPQHF. The CDR3 DNA is TGTGCTTCTGTCGGAGGGAGCAATCAGCCCCAGCATTTT.

The chain employs TRBV2 and TRBJ2-3; D gene ambiguous. This CDR3 comprises 14 residues. Germline CDR1 reads SNHLY; CDR2 reads FYNNEI. V lost 5 bases to trimming and J lost 2 bases, with 11 bases between them. CDR3 in DNA: TGTGCCAGCAGTCCCCAGCGTTCCACAGATACGCAGTATTTT. The encoded protein is CASSPQRSTDTQYF.

The chain is built from TRBV2 and TRBJ1-5; D is ambiguous. The V gene lost 5 bases and the J gene lost 9 bases, with 17 bases spanning the gap. This CDR3 spans 14 amino acids. CDR1 SNHLY and CDR2 FYNNEI come from the germline V gene. CDR3 nucleotides: TGTGCCAGCAGTAGTGGACGGGGTGAGCCGCCCCAGCATTTT. Protein sequence: CASSSGRGEPPQHF.

V usage is TRBV2 and J usage is TRBJ2-5; maybe TRBD1 (5 bases). The length of the CDR3 is 11 residues. Germline CDR1 SNHLY, CDR2 FYNNEI. V was trimmed by 4 bases and J by 9 bases, leaving 9 bases between them. CDR3 in amino acids: CASSATVPQYF. In DNA form, the CDR3 reads TGTGCCAGCAGTGCGACAGTGCCCCAGTACTTC.

The V gene is TRBV3-1 (or the pseudogene TRBV3-2), the J gene TRBJ2-3, with D perhaps TRBD2 (6 bases). Trimming cost V 1 base and J 1 base, with 12 bases left between them. Germline values: CDR1 LGHDT, CDR2 YNNKEL (reference sequence). The CDR3 has 16 amino acids. CDR3 coding DNA: TGTGCCAGCAGCCAAGTTTCGGGAGTCGGCACAGATACGCAGTATTTT. This translates into CASSQVSGVGTDTQYF.

This sequence joins TRBV6-6 and TRBJ1-2; D unresolved. This CDR3 region has 14 residues. The V gene's germline CDR1 is MNHNY and CDR2 SVGAGI (reference sequence). Trimming removed 6 bases at V and 2 bases at J, with 13 bases between. The CDR3 region has the DNA TGTGCCAGCAGCCCTCAAGACACCAACTATGGCTACACCTTC. As protein: CASSPQDTNYGYTF.

The V and J genes are TRBV4-1 and TRBJ2-2, with D unclear. CDR1 is MGHRA and CDR2 is YSYEKL in the germline V gene. V shed 4 bases and J shed 4 bases, with 7 bases lying between them. The CDR3 has 13 residues. In DNA, the CDR3 is TGCGCCAGCAGCCCCCCGGGCACCGGGGAGCTGTTTTTT. It translates to CASSPPGTGELFF.

The rearrangement links TRBV12-3 or TRBV12-4 to TRBJ1-1, with no clear D. The CDR3 has 13 residues. Trimming left V 7 bases short and J 7 bases short, with 16 bases between. CDR3 amino acids: CASTRTSTGEAFF. The CDR3 nucleotides are TGTGCCAGCACCCGAACCTCCACCGGTGAAGCTTTCTTT.

This chain joins TRBV6-4 and TRBJ1-5; no firm D call. This CDR3 contains 15 residues. The germline V gene has CDR1 MRHNA and CDR2 SNTAGT. V lost 9 bases and J lost 4, with 19 bases in between. CDR3 protein: CASDPITRQNQPQHF. The CDR3 nucleotides read TGTGCCAGTGACCCCATAACCAGGCAGAATCAGCCCCAGCATTTT.

CDR3 sequence reads: CASSYVGGPSEQYF. CDR3 nucleotide sequence: TGTGCCAGCAGTTACGTGGGAGGGCCGAGCGAGCAGTACTTC. This chain joins TRBV6-2 or TRBV6-3 and TRBJ2-7, with 7 positions matching TRBD2. V shed 2 bases, J shed 6 bases, and the junction held 7 bases outside the gene matches. The CDR3 contains 14 residues. CDR1 MNHEY and CDR2 SVGEGT come from the germline V gene.

The chain couples TRBV7-9 to TRBJ2-7; 10 bases are shared with TRBD2. The CDR3 loop spans 16 amino acids. Germline CDR1 and CDR2: SEHNR and FQNEAQ (reference sequence). Trimming took 3 bases from V and 5 from J; bases not matched to a gene: 10. In DNA form, the CDR3 reads TGTGCCAGCAGCTTGCGGACTAGCGGCTTACTAAACGAGCAGTACTTC. Its translation is CASSLRTSGLLNEQYF.

The chain combines TRBV9 with TRBJ1-2; TRBD1 matches 8 bases. The CDR3 loop spans 15 amino acids. With 4 bases clipped from V and 8 bases from J, the junction kept 13 bases outside the gene matches. In germline, CDR1 is SGDLS, CDR2 YYNGEE. For the CDR3, the DNA is TGTGCCAGCAGCTTGCTAGGGGACAGGTGGGAAGGCTACACCTTC. It encodes CASSLLGDRWEGYTF.

The chain combines TRBV7-2 with TRBJ2-1; tentative D call: TRBD2 (5 bases). Germline V lookup: CDR1 SGHTA, CDR2 FQGNSA. CDR3 length equals 15 residues. V was clipped by 3 bases and J by 5 bases, with 14 bases between them. CDR3 DNA sequence: TGTGCCAGCAGCTTTGTGGCGGGTTCCCACAATGAGCAGTTCTTC. This sequence encodes CASSFVAGSHNEQFF.